Below are 5 T cell receptor beta chains sequenced from a single sample in a study of beta chain features in type 1 diabetes. Study conclusions and caveats: Across all four CD4+ subsets, people with type 1 diabetes showed modestly shorter TCRB CDR3s.

What was sequenced were expressed TCRB transcripts, since all of the isolated RNA had been reverse transcribed. TCRdb keeps only in-frame clones here, not all; method: immunoSEQ multiplex PCR. The sample shows 53,000 or so clones, about three fifths of them seen only once. These receptors' targets are unknown. The sequencing input was stem cell memory CD4+ T cells from blood. All receptors come from a woman in her 30s with type 1 diabetes.

Only a few counts were recorded for this clone. The CDR3 here is CASSLAGLAGVTDTQYF. For the CDR3, the DNA is TGTGCCAGCAGTTTAGCGGGACTAGCGGGAGTTACAGATACGCAGTATTTT. V is TRBV28 and J is TRBJ2-3; 14 positions agree with TRBD2. The CDR3 spans 17 residues. The germline gives CDR1 MDHEN, CDR2 SYDVKM. The V and J ends lost 2 bases and 3 bases, in that order; junction bases with no gene match: 4.

V and J are TRBV28 and TRBJ2-1, with 11 positions matching TRBD2. Unmatched junction bases numbered 7, after V lost 7 bases and J lost 2 bases. CDR1 and CDR2 from the germline V gene are MDHEN and SYDVKM. This CDR3 has 16 residues. CDR3 protein: CASILRLAGTYNEQFF. The CDR3 nucleotides are TGTGCCAGCATCCTACGACTAGCGGGGACCTACAATGAGCAGTTCTTC. The full variable domain, completed using reference TRBV28 and TRBJ2-1, is DVKVTQSSRYLVKRTGEKVFLECVQDMDHENMFWYRQDPGLGLRLIYFSYDVKMKEKGDIPEGYSVSREKKERFSLILESASTNQTSMYLCASILRLAGTYNEQFFGPGTRLTVL.

J is TRBJ1-2 and V is TRBV10-2, with TRBD1 matching 9 bases. The CDR3 is 13 residues long. Germline assignment: CDR1 WSHSY and CDR2 SAAADI. The trim removed 10 bases at V and 5 bases at J, leaving 8 bases unmatched. The CDR3 sequence: CAIFGTGNYGYTF. The CDR3 DNA reads as TGCGCCATTTTCGGGACAGGGAATTATGGCTACACCTTC.

The rearrangement joins TRBV5-1 to TRBJ1-2; weak D call: TRBD1 (6 bases). The CDR3 runs 15 residues. Germline values: CDR1 SGHRS, CDR2 YFSETQ. The ends were cut back, 3 bases at V and 4 bases at J, with 16 bases in the middle. The CDR3, as DNA: TGCGCCAGCAGCTGGAATATACAGGGTGGCTATGGCTACACCTTC. Its translation: CASSWNIQGGYGYTF.

This clone showed up just a few times. The chain combines TRBV29-1 with TRBJ2-1; D may be TRBD2 (6 bases). CDR1 and CDR2 (germline): SQVTM, ANQGSEA. The CDR3 sequence is 15 residues long. Trimming shortened V by 7 bases and J by 2 bases, and 18 bases separated the two germline ends. The CDR3 nucleotides read TGCAGCGCCGGGGGAACACCCCAGGCCTACAATGAGCAGTTCTTC. Its protein product is CSAGGTPQAYNEQFF.